One and the same sample provided the 27 T cell receptor beta chains below, sequenced in a study of T cell responses to AZD1222 COVID-19 vaccine. TCRdb's table, derived via immunoSEQ multiplex PCR, lists solely in-frame clones and lacks some. This sample carries more than 110,000 clones, 90% of them seen once, and the ten largest clones take approximately 3.6%. Sequencing used peripheral blood, obtained on day 0 of AZD1222 vaccination. The receptors originated from an adult in good health.

This chain links TRBV5-1 with TRBJ2-2, with D possibly matching TRBD2 (5 bases). The CDR3 is 15 amino acids. V lost 1 base and J 8 bases, leaving 15 bases between the germline ends. Germline lookup yields CDR1 SGHRS and CDR2 YFSETQ. The DNA for the CDR3 is TGCGCCAGCAGCTTGTCGGTTGATACTAGGGGGGAGCTGTTTTTT. Protein product: CASSLSVDTRGELFF.

The chain uses TRBV6-1 and TRBJ1-1, with TRBD1 matching over 11 bases. This CDR3 is 14 amino acids long. Germline lookup yields CDR1 MNHNS and CDR2 SASEGT. J gave up 5 bases and V 3 bases, and 2 bases lay outside the gene matches. In DNA, the CDR3 is TGTGCCAGCAGTGAGAGGGACAGGGGGACTGAAGCTTTCTTT. Its translation is CASSERDRGTEAFF.

The rearrangement joins TRBV7-8 to TRBJ1-3, with 9 positions matching TRBD1. The J segment lost 14 bases and the V segment lost 7 bases, leaving 12 bases of the junction unmatched. CDR1 SGHVS and CDR2 FQNEAQ come from the germline V gene. CDR3 length equals 13 residues. The DNA for the CDR3 is TGTGCCAGCACCGCACAGGACAGGGGATTTCTATATTTT. Translating it yields CASTAQDRGFLYF.

The chain recombines TRBV20-1 with TRBJ2-7; D uncertain. The V gene's germline CDR1 is DFQATT and CDR2 SNEGSKA (reference sequence). V lost 5 bases and J lost 9, with 14 bases in between. The CDR3 is 11 amino acids. The CDR3 loop reads CSAPLVVRQYF. The CDR3 DNA is TGCAGTGCTCCCCTCGTGGTCCGGCAGTACTTC.

With respect to this clone: At one boundary the junction diverges from the germline segment, which might be a read error. CDR3 bases: TGTGCCAGCAGCTTATATCGGCAGGGGCTACTCTTC. It codes for CASSLYRQGLLF. This chain links TRBV7-9 with TRBJ2-4; D is perhaps TRBD1 (6 bases). Germline V gene lookup returns CDR1 SEHNR and CDR2 FQNEAQ (reference sequence). The CDR3 extends over 12 amino acids.

V is TRBV5-5 and J is TRBJ1-1; D is uncertain. The CDR3 runs to 13 residues. Germline V gene lookup returns CDR1 SGHKS and CDR2 YYEKEE (reference sequence). V lost 4 bases and J lost 0, with 7 bases in between. The CDR3 sequence is CASSPDLNTEAFF. CDR3 coding DNA: TGTGCCAGCAGCCCGGACTTGAACACTGAAGCTTTCTTT.

V gene TRBV7-2 combines with J gene TRBJ1-1; D not resolved. The germline gives CDR1 SGHTA, CDR2 FQGNSA. V lost 1 base and J lost 7, with 16 bases in between. There are 15 residues in the CDR3. CDR3 DNA: TGTGCCAGCAGCTTAGGAGGTTTAGGGTACATTGAAGCTTTCTTT. Translating gives CASSLGGLGYIEAFF.

This CDR3 reads CASNMSRRLSYEQYF. The DNA for the CDR3 is TGTGCCAGCAATATGAGCCGCCGTTTGTCCTACGAGCAGTACTTC. The V call is TRBV6-7, the J call TRBJ2-7; D is unresolved. TRBV6-7 is given ORF status, its function remaining uncertain. V lost 7 bases, J lost 1 base, and 17 bases lay in between. The CDR3 sequence is 15 residues long.

The V call is TRBV30, the J call TRBJ1-6; the D gene is possibly TRBD1 (5 bases). Germline V CDR1 and CDR2: GTSNPN, SVGIG (reference sequence). The CDR3 is 12 residues long. V lost 1 base, J lost 15 bases, and 13 bases lay in between. CDR3: CAWSEQAGGLHF. The CDR3 DNA is TGTGCCTGGAGTGAACAGGCGGGGGGCCTCCACTTT. Variable domain in full (rest from reference TRBV30 and TRBJ1-6): SQTIHQWPATLVQPVGSPLSLECTVEGTSNPNLYWYRQAAGRGLQLLFYSVGIGQISSEVPQNLSASRPQDRQFILSSKKLLLSDSGFYLCAWSEQAGGLHFGNGTRLTVT.

The chain uses TRBV5-5 and TRBJ1-2; D not certain. The germline V gene encodes CDR1 SGHKS and CDR2 YYEKEE (reference sequence). This CDR3 has 15 residues. V lost 2 bases and J lost 2, with 13 bases in between. The CDR3 bases are TGTGCCAGCAGCTTAGGGCGATCCTTAAACTATGGCTACACCTTC. It translates to CASSLGRSLNYGYTF.

The chain is built from TRBV19 and TRBJ2-4; 12 positions agree with TRBD2. CDR1 and CDR2 (germline): LNHDA, SQIVND (reference sequence). This CDR3 region has 16 residues. Losses at the gene ends were 7 bases for V and 4 bases for J; bases not matched to a gene: 8. CDR3 region: CASTPTSGGAKNIQYF. CDR3 in DNA: TGTGCCAGTACCCCGACTAGCGGGGGCGCAAAAAACATTCAGTACTTC.

Here the CDR3 DNA reads TGTGCCAGCAGCTTCGGGTTGAGAGCAGATACGCAGTATTTT. Its translation: CASSFGLRADTQYF. The V and J genes are TRBV5-4 and TRBJ2-3; D unresolved. The CDR3 extends over 14 amino acids. Trimming pared 2 bases from V and 4 bases from J, leaving 11 bases between. The germline V gene encodes CDR1 SGHNT and CDR2 YYREEE (reference sequence).

The chain uses TRBV30 and TRBJ1-1, with 7 bases that match TRBD1. Germline lookup yields CDR1 GTSNPN and CDR2 SVGIG (reference sequence). Trimming took 2 bases from V and 0 from J; bases not matched to a gene: 21. The CDR3 is 20 amino acids. CDR3 in amino acids: CAWSPYSGTYRGRVNTEAFF. In DNA form, the CDR3 reads TGTGCCTGGAGTCCCTACTCCGGGACCTACAGGGGTCGGGTGAACACTGAAGCTTTCTTT. Looking up the rest from reference TRBV30 and TRBJ1-1 gives the full variable domain: SQTIHQWPATLVQPVGSPLSLECTVEGTSNPNLYWYRQAAGRGLQLLFYSVGIGQISSEVPQNLSASRPQDRQFILSSKKLLLSDSGFYLCAWSPYSGTYRGRVNTEAFFGQGTRLTVV.

The CDR3 DNA is TGTGCCAGCAGCTTAGTGGCGGGCGGGGAGCTGTTTTTT. It encodes CASSLVAGGELFF. The chain couples TRBV7-3 to TRBJ2-2, with D possibly matching TRBD2 (5 bases). The CDR3 spans 13 residues. V was shortened by 2 bases and J by 7 bases, with 8 bases between the two germline ends. Germline V gene lookup returns CDR1 SGHTA and CDR2 FQGTGA.

The sample holds one count of this clone. The chain employs TRBV19 and TRBJ1-4, with a tentative D call TRBD1 (6 bases). With 1 base removed from V and 0 bases from J, the gap between germline ends came to 9 bases. The CDR3 has 16 amino acids. Germline loops: CDR1 LNHDA, CDR2 SQIVND (reference sequence). This chain's CDR3 is CASSIARQATNEKLFF. The CDR3 region has the DNA TGTGCCAGTAGTATAGCCCGACAGGCAACTAATGAAAAACTGTTTTTT.

The chain has TRBV7-3 and TRBJ2-1; D remains unclear. This CDR3 comprises 15 residues. Deletions cut 5 bases from V and 7 bases from J, with 18 bases between. The V gene's germline CDR1 is SGHTA and CDR2 FQGTGA. The CDR3, as DNA: TGTGCCAGCAGCCCAACCCACTCGGCGCGGAATGAGCAGTTCTTC. Protein: CASSPTHSARNEQFF.

The chain recombines TRBV6-5 with TRBJ1-5; D unclear. Trimming removed 6 bases from V and 1 base from J, with 13 bases in between. Looked up from germline, CDR1 is MNHEY and CDR2 is SVGAGI. The CDR3 is 15 residues long. CDR3 amino acids: CASSPGRASNQPQHF. CDR3 nucleotides: TGTGCCAGCAGCCCCGGAAGGGCCAGCAATCAGCCCCAGCATTTT.

The CDR3 loop reads CASSIEASGSYEQYF. The CDR3 DNA reads as TGTGCCAGTAGTATAGAGGCTAGCGGGAGCTACGAGCAGTACTTC. The chain joins TRBV19 to TRBJ2-7; 10 nucleotides align to TRBD2. Germline assignment: CDR1 LNHDA and CDR2 SQIVND (reference sequence). The CDR3 length is 15 residues. With 0 bases clipped from V and 3 bases from J, the junction kept 2 bases outside the gene matches.

This chain connects TRBV5-8 to TRBJ1-1; D gene unclear. V dropped 0 bases and J dropped 4 bases, with 7 bases sitting between them. The CDR3 extends over 13 amino acids. Germline V gene sequence: CDR1 SGHTS, CDR2 YDEGEE. Here the CDR3 DNA reads TGTGCCAGCAGCTTGGCCAGAACCACTGAAGCTTTCTTT. Encoded protein: CASSLARTTEAFF.

The chain uses TRBV30 and TRBJ2-3; 7 positions agree with TRBD1. CDR1 is GTSNPN and CDR2 is SVGIG in the germline V gene (reference sequence). CDR3 size: 13 residues. J was trimmed by 6 bases and V by 2 bases; bases with no gene match: 5. The CDR3 region has the DNA TGTGCCTGGAGTCCTCGACAGGGTGATACGCAGTATTTT. It is translated as CAWSPRQGDTQYF.

The V call is TRBV29-1, the J call TRBJ2-2; 12 bases match TRBD2. The trim removed 6 bases at V and 7 bases at J, leaving 15 bases unmatched. The length of the CDR3 is 17 residues. CDR1 SQVTM and CDR2 ANQGSEA come from the germline V gene. The CDR3 region is CSVQNPTSGGRVGELFF. CDR3 in DNA: TGCAGCGTCCAAAACCCTACTAGCGGGGGGCGGGTCGGGGAGCTGTTTTTT.

The chain uses TRBV6-4 and TRBJ2-1; D not certain. The germline gives CDR1 MRHNA, CDR2 SNTAGT. The CDR3 is 13 amino acids. Trimming removed 6 bases at V and 0 bases at J, with 6 bases between. CDR3 loop: CASSGGSYNEQFF. The CDR3 nucleotides read TGTGCCAGCAGCGGTGGCTCCTACAATGAGCAGTTCTTC.

The chain has TRBV7-9 and TRBJ2-1; D gene uncertain. The ends were cut back, 2 bases at V and 4 bases at J, with 9 bases in the middle. CDR1 is SEHNR, CDR2 FQNEAQ, per germline (reference sequence). The CDR3 is 14 amino acids. The CDR3 nucleotides read TGTGCCAGCAGCTTAAGTTCAGATTACAATGAGCAGTTCTTC. Translation gives CASSLSSDYNEQFF.

The V call is TRBV29-1, the J call TRBJ2-5, with 7 bases matching TRBD2. Per germline, CDR1 SQVTM and CDR2 ANQGSEA. The CDR3 is made up of 16 amino acids. With 6 bases clipped from V and 4 bases from J, the junction kept 17 bases outside the gene matches. The CDR3 coding sequence is TGCAGCGTCCCCGAGTGGGAGGGATGGGGTAGAGAGACCCAGTACTTC. Encoded protein: CSVPEWEGWGRETQYF.

This clone is a singleton in its sample. The chain links TRBV6-2 or TRBV6-3 to TRBJ2-7, with D tentatively TRBD1 (6 bases). With 6 bases removed from V and 4 bases from J, the gap between germline ends came to 19 bases. The CDR3 has 15 amino acids. From germline, CDR1 is MNHEY and CDR2 SVGEGT. The CDR3 DNA follows: TGTGCCAGCAGCCTCGGAAGAACAGGGCTATACGAGCAGTACTTC. Translation gives CASSLGRTGLYEQYF.

This clone was observed once. V gene TRBV19 combines with J gene TRBJ2-7; TRBD2 agrees at 9 bases. The CDR3 totals 15 residues. J gave up 5 bases and V 5 bases, and 10 bases lay outside the gene matches. CDR1 is LNHDA, CDR2 SQIVND, per germline (reference sequence). Written as DNA, the CDR3 is TGTGCCAGTAGTGTCTCGAGCGGGGGGCCCCACGAGCAGTACTTC. Protein sequence: CASSVSSGGPHEQYF. Using reference TRBV19 and TRBJ2-7 for the parts outside the CDR3, the full variable domain is DGGITQSPKYLFRKEGQNVTLSCEQNLNHDAMYWYRQDPGQGLRLIYYSQIVNDFQKGDIAEGYSVSREKKESFPLTVTSAQKNPTAFYLCASSVSSGGPHEQYFGPGTRLTVT.

This chain joins TRBV5-1 and TRBJ2-1; D might be TRBD1 or TRBD2, each matching 5 bases. V lost 2 bases, J lost 7 bases, and 16 bases lay in between. The germline V gene encodes CDR1 SGHRS and CDR2 YFSETQ. The CDR3 consists of 15 residues. This CDR3 is CASSLEGTAYNEQFF. DNA of the CDR3: TGCGCCAGCAGCTTAGAAGGGACGGCGTATAATGAGCAGTTCTTC.